The 4 T cell receptor beta chains below were found in one sample sequenced in a study of blood T cell repertoires in COVID-19 (TCRdb year 2020). Library creation used the immunoSEQ multiplex PCR assay. TCRdb provides this immuneACCESS table in a form limited to in-frame rearrangements. Some clones are lacking; in checked studies, under half of them reflect an unresolved V gene, and why the rest are absent is not known. The sample yields under 150,000 clones; around 84% were counted once. Together, the top ten hold 5.5% to 7.5% of the sample. The sequenced material came from PBMCs or T cells enriched from blood (not recorded which). The receptors were gathered from a woman in her forties or fifties who had been exposed to COVID-19.

The chain joins TRBV3-1 (or the pseudogene TRBV3-2) to TRBJ1-1; tentatively, D is TRBD1 (6 bases). V was clipped by 0 bases and J by 7 bases, with 15 bases between them. Germline loops: CDR1 LGHDT, CDR2 YNNKEL (reference sequence). The CDR3 is made up of 15 amino acids. In nucleotides, the CDR3 is TGTGCCAGCAGCCAAGATCCCGGGGGGGGCCTTGAAGCTTTCTTT. This gives the protein CASSQDPGGGLEAFF.

This chain connects TRBV6-4 to TRBJ1-5; D is ambiguous. V was clipped by 4 bases and J by 3 bases, with 7 bases between them. The CDR3 sequence is 13 residues long. Per the germline V gene, CDR1 is MRHNA and CDR2 is SNTAGT. The CDR3 loop reads CASSVRTNQPQHF. CDR3 sequence (DNA): TGTGCCAGCAGTGTGCGAACCAATCAGCCCCAGCATTTT.

This clone was seen once. The chain has TRBV6-5 and TRBJ2-1, with TRBD2 as a possible D gene (7 bases). Germline CDR1 reads MNHEY; CDR2 reads SVGAGI. The V end was cut by 5 bases, the J end by 8 bases, with 19 bases between. This CDR3 contains 15 residues. CDR3 amino acids: CASSTGAGVVDEQFF. In nucleotides, the CDR3 is TGTGCCAGCAGTACGGGGGCGGGAGTGGTCGATGAGCAGTTCTTC.

The chain links TRBV12-5 to TRBJ1-6, with 9 nucleotides matching TRBD1. V dropped 3 bases and J dropped 4; count of bases not matched to a gene: 16. CDR3 length: 20 amino acids. The germline gives CDR1 LGHNT, CDR2 FRNRAP. The CDR3 region is CASGFPDFTGQGFYNSPLHF. In DNA form, the CDR3 reads TGTGCTAGTGGTTTCCCCGACTTTACGGGACAGGGTTTTTATAATTCACCCCTCCACTTT.